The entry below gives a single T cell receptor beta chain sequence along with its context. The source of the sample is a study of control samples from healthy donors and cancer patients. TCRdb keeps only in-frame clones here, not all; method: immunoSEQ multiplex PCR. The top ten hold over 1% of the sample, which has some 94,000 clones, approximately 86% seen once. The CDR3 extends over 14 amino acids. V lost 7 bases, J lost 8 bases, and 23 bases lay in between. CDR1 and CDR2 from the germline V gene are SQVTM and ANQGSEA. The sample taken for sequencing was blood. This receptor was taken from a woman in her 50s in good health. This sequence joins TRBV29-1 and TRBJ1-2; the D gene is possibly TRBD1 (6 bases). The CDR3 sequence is CSAEGDMNRRGYTF. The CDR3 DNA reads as TGCAGCGCGGAGGGGGACATGAATCGTCGGGGCTACACCTTC.